This entry describes one T cell receptor beta chain. This clone was counted once. Its antigen specificity is not known. Base qualities were left out, and no much larger clone turns up one base away. These data are taken from a study of cytomegalovirus exposure and HLA in healthy donors (dated by TCRdb to about 2017). Turning to the overall study: In an earlier analysis of some 610 of the donors, under 300 Gb of sequence data and just under 120 million unique TCR beta sequences from approximately 180 million T cells were reported. An early release that covered fewer than 750 HLA-typed donors contained approximately 300 gigabases of sequencing data and tens of millions of unique TCR sequences. Among the roughly 370 genotyped donors, around 79% belonged to the genetic ancestry cluster associated with self-reported Caucasian donors. The aim of the study was to test whether cataloging public T cell receptors could identify signatures of past pathogen exposure. The study used immunosequencing to profile the T cell repertoires of about 670 subjects and linked those repertoires to cytomegalovirus serostatus. Besides the first cohort of some 670 subjects, a separate validation cohort made up of about 120 different subjects was used. To predict cytomegalovirus infection status, the study combined high-throughput TCR immunosequencing, statistical association of individual TCRs with disease status, and machine learning. In a later analysis, previously published TCR beta repertoires from several hundred donors were re-analyzed and high-resolution HLA genotyping was added so that TCR occurrence patterns could be studied. In the later analysis, no new phenotypic data were used to find candidate immune exposures; instead, reliance was placed on TCR beta sequences and their occurrence across donors. In an earlier analysis of 587 of the donors, high-throughput TCR beta sequencing was used to judge whether each TCR beta V gene segment behaved as functional or pseudogenic. Donor age, sex, ethnicity and CMV serostatus were compiled alongside the repertoire data. A later genetic analysis took genome-wide SNP genotypes for about three fifths of the roughly 700 donors and used that subset as a discovery cohort. Every repertoire in the discovery cohort had been generated on one and the same sequencing platform. Both class I and class II loci were covered by HLA typing, at four-digit resolution. Typing coverage differed by locus: A, B, C, DRB1 and DQB1 were typed in roughly 629-630 donors, DQA1 in roughly 510, DPA1 in some 570, and DPB1 in 472. Four or five DR-DQ haplotypes were treated as single units for association and clustering because of strong linkage in the cohort. On average, roughly 240,000 unique TCR beta nucleotide sequences were sequenced per donor among about 400 genotyped donors of the cohort, with roughly 20% of those sequences being non-productive. The study at large found these results: According to the authors, the approach could potentially be generalized to other disease states and immunological phenotypes. A later analysis found that most CMV-associated TCR beta chains appeared HLA-restricted, with HLA associations seemingly driven largely by CMV exposure. Compared with equally common non-associated chains, HLA-associated TCR beta chains in a later analysis were more clonally expanded and had lower generation probabilities. According to a later analysis, TCR association rates differed among HLA loci, with DRB1 alleles showing the most associated TCRs and HLA-C alleles showing the fewest. In the study, some 180 TCR beta chains were listed as associated with cytomegalovirus. HLA typing was unavailable for some donors at each locus, so association tests used only the typed subset. At a false discovery rate of 0.05, a later analysis linked 16,000 or so TCR beta sequences to specific HLA alleles. A later genetic analysis reported fewer N-insertions in productive TCRs among donors in an Asian-associated ancestry cluster than the roughly 620-donor mean. A later genetic analysis associated a missense DCLRE1C variant with V-gene and J-gene trimming of TCR beta chains, and an independent cohort replicated the association. Correlated functional status among segregating V segments might reflect linkage disequilibrium, but an unknown experimental factor could not be ruled out. Several of the top co-occurrence clusters appeared to be linked to parvovirus B19, influenza, CMV and Epstein-Barr virus, according to a later analysis. The classifier was reported to diagnose cytomegalovirus status with high specificity and sensitivity in both the original and validation cohorts. A further reported finding was that TCR beta sequences accurately predicted the HLA-A and HLA-B alleles for most subjects in the first cohort. A cluster of highly shared sequence variants was judged likely to be a technical artifact of the sequencing pipeline. Immune exposure information for the cohort was limited to CMV serostatus. In vitro tests confirmed that three of the cytomegalovirus-associated TCR beta chains recognize cytomegalovirus antigens. The earlier analysis of a few hundred of the donors excluded 15 to 20 rarely observed V segments, including chromosome 9 orphons, because counts were too low. Most TCR sequences were seen in very few donors, while some public TCRs were found in many individuals. Strong co-occurrence of HLA alleles, especially DR and DQ, made assigning TCR associations to individual alleles difficult. Some IMGT-functional V segments, including TRBV6-2 and TRBV6-3, could not be distinguished by the 87-base-pair reads and were therefore excluded. Roughly uniform sequencing depth across donors was assumed in presence/absence analyses, although this assumption may not hold. In this cohort, only TCR beta chains were sequenced, and detectable features were limited by the absence of alpha or paired-chain data. In an earlier analysis of more than 500 of the donors, most TCR beta V segments appeared in productive rearrangements about 87% or about 30% of the time, broadly matching IMGT annotations.

The CDR3 goes from the cysteine to the phenylalanine over 15 residues. The sequence is cut down to CDR3 DNA, 45 bases in frame from base 1. Germline trimming: 0 bases from V, 2 bases from J; junction bases outside gene matches: 3. CDR1 and CDR2, per the germline V gene, are KGHSH and LQKENI. The library was built by means of the immunoSEQ multiplex PCR assay. For the multiplex PCR, a mixture combining 60 forward primers for TCR Vbeta segments and 13 reverse primers for TCR Jbeta segments was used. Amplification of the CDR3 region of rearranged TCR beta genes was performed with a multiplex PCR assay on genomic DNA. Amplified TCR beta libraries were sequenced as 87-base-pair reads on the Illumina HiSeq System. As for how the authors treated the data: In a later analysis, about 80 million unique TCR beta chains were counted across the 650 to 750 repertoires, and some 10 million of these chains were shared by at least two donors. Raw reads were error-corrected and collapsed into unique sequences with a nearest-neighbor algorithm that merged closely related sequences to remove PCR and sequencing errors. V, D and J gene segments were assigned by aligning CDR3 sequences to IMGT reference sequences. For a sequence to be retained, a match of at least six nucleotides was required to both a V gene segment and a J gene segment. A rearrangement was called productive if the CDR3 had no stop codons and remained in frame with V and J, and every other rearrangement was called non-productive. CDR3 was defined according to IMGT convention as the region running from the second conserved V-encoded cysteine to the conserved J-encoded phenylalanine. The earlier analysis of 450 to 750 of the donors excluded any sequence lacking an unambiguous match to a single V gene segment. In an earlier analysis of 587 of the donors, V segments were called functional above 56.7% productive rearrangements and were called segregating when the between-donor standard deviation exceeded 5%. A statistical classification framework was built to diagnose cytomegalovirus status from the catalog of TCR beta chain sequences. V and J gene assignment, in a later analysis, came from comparing TCR nucleotide sequences with IMGT/GENE-DB human TR gene sequences. The TCRdist pipeline was used in a later analysis to assign CDR3 sequences and most-parsimonious VDJ recombination scenarios. In a later analysis, each TCR beta chain was defined by its CDR3 amino acid sequence together with its V-gene family, and reads lacking a unique V-gene family were excluded. In a later analysis, 550 to 650 highly shared, low-generation-probability nucleotide sequences were removed to address suspected cross-contamination and a sequencing artifact. In a later analysis, a clonal expansion index was calculated for each public chain from normalized within-repertoire ranks of inferred template counts. Generation probabilities in a later analysis came from a VDJ recombination model fitted to out-of-frame rearrangements, and those results were checked against IGoR. Hypergeometric tests were used in a later analysis to score TCR-TCR, TCR-HLA and TCR-CMV co-occurrence, with a repertoire-size bias correction applied to the TCR pairs. False discovery rates were estimated in a later analysis by permuting HLA or CMV assignments 20 times. In a later analysis, co-occurring TCRs were grouped using DBSCAN, and TCRdist sequence similarity was added for clustering within HLA-allele-positive subsets. Repertoires with fewer than 30,000 or more than 120,000 public chains, plus five repertoires with anomalous nucleotide sharing, were excluded from co-occurrence clustering. TCRdb limited this immuneACCESS table to in-frame rearrangements with V and J called. A share of clones is missing; checked studies link under half to unresolved V genes, and the rest is unexplained. That table gives V, J and clone size, and the DNA gave D and trimming. Within this sample are some 200,000 clones, with approximately 82% of them counted one time only. Of the sample, 2% to 2.5% falls within the top ten clones.

The cohort comprised several hundred healthy bone marrow donors. At the time of sampling, all cohort members were nominally healthy, though unrecorded immune exposures were likely present. The donor tested CMV seronegative, placing the donor among the roughly 350 seronegative members of the cohort. A peripheral blood sample was collected from each donor, and TCR beta sequencing was performed on peripheral blood mononuclear cells. Genomic DNA was extracted from the blood cell samples with the Qiagen DNeasy Blood Extraction Kit. The sequence came from a woman aged 25 to 45 in good health and CMV-seronegative. The source material was PBMCs. The chain employs TRBV18 and TRBJ2-7; TRBD1 fits 8 bases in the junction. The sequenced DNA: TGTGCCAGCTCACCACCACAGGGGGGTACCTACGAGCAGTACTTC. Its protein is CASSPPQGGTYEQYF.